These 8 T cell receptor beta chains came from one sample sequenced in a study of shared clonotypes between healthy human individuals. The data were produced by immunoSEQ multiplex PCR, yet TCRdb's version contains in-frame clones alone and is incomplete. The sample contains about 600,000 clones, 95% to 98% of which appear only once. Terminally differentiated effector memory CD45RA+ cells were excluded by CCR7 positive selection of CD45RO-negative cells. Sequencing input: naive CD8+ T cells sorted from blood. The receptors were sampled from a man aged 25-40 years in good health.

The rearrangement joins TRBV7-8 to TRBJ1-1; TRBD1 is a possible D gene (5 bases). V was trimmed by 5 bases and J by 5 bases, leaving 18 bases between them. CDR1 is SGHVS, CDR2 FQNEAQ, per germline. CDR3 length: 15 residues. The CDR3 region is CASSPSEGRRTEAFF. CDR3 nucleotides: TGTGCCAGCAGCCCCAGCGAGGGGAGGAGGACTGAAGCTTTCTTT.

The chain has TRBV9 and TRBJ2-3; 8 nucleotides match TRBD2. V shed 6 bases and J 4 bases; nucleotides not matched to a gene: 10. The CDR3 extends over 15 amino acids. Germline loops: CDR1 SGDLS, CDR2 YYNGEE. CDR3 residues: CASTPGGRIADTQYF. DNA of the CDR3: TGTGCCAGCACCCCGGGCGGGAGGATTGCAGATACGCAGTATTTT.

The V and J genes are TRBV27 and TRBJ2-3, with a tentative D call TRBD1 (6 bases). CDR1 is MNHEY and CDR2 is SMNVEV in the germline V gene (reference sequence). The CDR3 runs to 18 residues. Trimming took 0 bases from V and 0 from J, leaving 16 bases between them. The CDR3 here is CASSLSRPLGQSTDTQYF. The CDR3 region has the DNA TGTGCCAGCAGTTTATCGCGCCCTTTAGGACAGAGCACAGATACGCAGTATTTT.

V and J are TRBV7-2 and TRBJ2-3; unclear D gene. This CDR3 is 13 amino acids long. Germline V gene lookup returns CDR1 SGHTA and CDR2 FQGNSA. V was pared by 5 bases and J by 2 bases, with 8 bases between. As DNA, the CDR3 is TGTGCCAGCAGCCCGGCGGACACAGATACGCAGTATTTT. Amino acid sequence: CASSPADTDTQYF.

This rearrangement joins TRBV28 to TRBJ2-7; 10 bases match TRBD2. This CDR3 spans 14 amino acids. Germline lookup yields CDR1 MDHEN and CDR2 SYDVKM. Trimming at V came to 7 bases and at J to 2 bases, leaving 5 bases not matched to a gene. CDR3 nucleotides: TGTGCCAGCAAAACTAGCGGGGAAGCCTACGAGCAGTACTTC. Protein product: CASKTSGEAYEQYF.

This clone was found once. The V and J genes are TRBV13 and TRBJ2-2; 7 bases fit TRBD1. V dropped 5 bases and J dropped 1; count of bases not matched to a gene: 7. This CDR3 comprises 16 residues. The germline CDR1 and CDR2 sequences are PRHDT and FYEKMQ (reference sequence). DNA for the CDR3: TGTGCCAGCAGCCCTAGGGGGCTTAGGAACACCGGGGAGCTGTTTTTT. It encodes CASSPRGLRNTGELFF.

This chain connects TRBV7-8 to TRBJ2-7; D may be TRBD2 (6 bases). Trimming took 2 bases from V and 5 from J, leaving 19 bases between them. Germline CDR1 reads SGHVS; CDR2 reads FQNEAQ. The CDR3 covers 16 residues. CDR3 nucleotides: TGTGCCAGCAGCTTAATGGGCGGGACCTCTATGGACGAGCAGTACTTC. Translated, it gives CASSLMGGTSMDEQYF.

This chain uses TRBV25-1 with TRBJ2-7; the D gene is possibly TRBD1 (6 bases). This CDR3 is 14 amino acids long. V lost 0 bases and J 2 bases, leaving 8 bases between the germline ends. Germline V lookup: CDR1 MGHDK, CDR2 SYGVNS. The DNA of the CDR3 is TGTGCCAGCAGTGAATATGACAGGCCCTACGAGCAGTACTTC. It codes for CASSEYDRPYEQYF.